The 6 T cell receptor beta chains given below trace back to one sample, sequenced in a study of blood T cell repertoires in COVID-19. This table comes from immunoSEQ multiplex PCR, and its TCRdb copy is limited to in-frame clones, with some not included. The sample lists around 430,000 clones; around nine tenths were seen once. Sequenced input: PBMCs or T cells enriched from blood (not recorded which). Receptors were obtained from a woman aged 50 to 60 who had recovered from COVID-19.

The chain combines TRBV30 with TRBJ2-2; D is ambiguous. The CDR3 length is 14 residues. V lost 2 bases and J 0 bases, leaving 7 bases between the germline ends. Germline loops: CDR1 GTSNPN, CDR2 SVGIG (reference sequence). CDR3 loop: CAWSHTANTGELFF. DNA for the CDR3: TGTGCCTGGAGTCATACAGCGAACACCGGGGAGCTGTTTTTT.

Notes on this clone: Within the sample, other DNA sequences also encode this same CDR3. V and J are TRBV9 and TRBJ1-5; D is unresolved. With 0 bases removed from V and 1 base from J, the gap between germline ends came to 5 bases. Germline CDR1 SGDLS, CDR2 YYNGEE. The CDR3 sequence is 14 residues long. The CDR3 protein is CASSVGGSNQPQHF. For the CDR3, the DNA is TGTGCCAGCAGCGTAGGAGGAAGCAATCAGCCCCAGCATTTT.

This chain joins TRBV4-1 and TRBJ1-1; no definite D call. V was cut by 1 base and J by 6 bases, with 15 bases left in between. The CDR3 spans 15 residues. Germline CDR1 and CDR2: MGHRA and YSYEKL. The CDR3 sequence: CASSQGATLNAEAFF. CDR3 coding DNA: TGCGCCAGCAGCCAAGGGGCCACACTGAATGCTGAAGCTTTCTTT.

V usage is TRBV29-1 and J usage is TRBJ1-1, with D unresolved. The CDR3 loop spans 13 amino acids. The V and J ends lost 7 bases and 4 bases respectively, with 16 bases between them. Germline V gene lookup returns CDR1 SQVTM and CDR2 ANQGSEA. CDR3 region: CSALLPPGTEAFF. DNA for the CDR3: TGCAGCGCCTTGCTGCCGCCAGGCACTGAAGCTTTCTTT.

The chain combines TRBV6-5 with TRBJ2-5; D is unclear. CDR3 length: 13 amino acids. From germline, CDR1 is MNHEY and CDR2 SVGAGI. Trimming cost V 6 bases and J 2 bases, with 10 bases left between them. CDR3 in DNA: TGTGCCAGCAGCTTCGCGCCTCAAGAGACCCAGTACTTC. Its protein is CASSFAPQETQYF.

This chain uses TRBV7-3 with TRBJ2-3; 10 nucleotides line up with TRBD1. This CDR3 has 14 residues. The germline V gene has CDR1 SGHTA and CDR2 FQGTGA. After removal of 5 bases from V and 6 bases from J, the junction contained 5 bases not matched to a gene. In DNA form, the CDR3 reads TGTGCCAGCAGCAGGGACAGGGGATCGGATACGCAGTATTTT. Protein product: CASSRDRGSDTQYF. Variable domain in full (rest from reference TRBV7-3 and TRBJ2-3): GAGVSQTPSNKVTEKGKYVELRCDPISGHTALYWYRQSLGQGPEFLIYFQGTGAADDSGLPNDRFFAVRPEGSVSTLKIQRTERGDSAVYLCASSRDRGSDTQYFGPGTRLTVL.